These T cell receptor beta chains were read from a single sample in a study of T-cell reconstitution after alpha-beta-depleted transplantation in children. One entry per CDR3 protein, called by TCRdb with MiXCR from the PCR reads. The sample lists some 110,000 distinct CDR3 sequences, 9% to 12% seen once, with nearly 35% in the top ten. This sample comprised PBMCs, obtained before TCRalphabeta/CD19-depleted stem cell transplant. Every receptor here comes from a boy aged 2 to 9 with acute lymphoblastic leukemia, due to receive a stem cell transplant. The CDR3 runs from the conserved cysteine through the conserved F or W. The D gene is left open where the match is weak. A row's size may be missing; if present it is once, few, many or a size class.

V	J	size	D	DNA	CDR3
TRBV7-2	TRBJ2-3	.	TRBD1	TGTGCCAGCAGTTATCTTTCGGACAGGGGCACAGATACGCAGTATTTT	CASSYLSDRGTDTQYF
TRBV28	TRBJ2-1	.	TRBD2	TGTGCCAGCAGAACCGGGACTAGCCCGTACAATGAGCAGTTCTTC	CASRTGTSPYNEQFF
TRBV12-3/TRBV12-4	TRBJ1-2	many	.	TGTGCCAGCAGTTTCGGACGGGAGACCTATGGCTACACCTTC	CASSFGRETYGYTF
TRBV12-3/TRBV12-4	TRBJ2-7	many	.	TGTGCCAGCAGTTCCCCGGCCAGGTTTACCTACGAGCAGTACTTC	CASSSPARFTYEQYF
TRBV6-1	TRBJ2-7	few	TRBD2	TGTGCCAGCAGCCTACTAGCGGGAGTTCCCTACGAGCAGTACTTC	CASSLLAGVPYEQYF
TRBV7-2	TRBJ2-7	many	.	TGTGCCAGCAGCTTAGCCGTAAGGGTAGGGGACTACGAGCAGTACTTC	CASSLAVRVGDYEQYF
TRBV15	TRBJ2-3	.	.	TGTGCCACCGACAGTGGGGGTGGCAGGACAGATACGCAGTATTTT	CATDSGGGRTDTQYF
TRBV5-1	TRBJ2-1	few	TRBD2	TGCGCCAGCAGCTTGGGGTGGGGACTAGCGGGAGGCTACAATGAGCAGTTCTTC	CASSLGWGLAGGYNEQFF
TRBV4-1	TRBJ2-5	many	TRBD2	TGCGCCAGCAGCCAGCCCGGGACTAGCGGGAGGGGTTACCAAGAGACCCAGTACTTC	CASSQPGTSGRGYQETQYF
TRBV20-1	TRBJ1-5	few	.	TGCAGTGCCCCTGAAAGGAGGGCCCATCAGCCCCAGCATTTT	CSAPERRAHQPQHF
TRBV7-6	TRBJ2-1	.	TRBD2	TGTGCCAGCAGCTTCATGGAGGGGGCTAGCGGGATCTCCTACAATGAGCAGTTCTTC	CASSFMEGASGISYNEQFF
TRBV10-2	TRBJ2-1	many	TRBD2	TGCGCCAGCAGTGGACTAGCGGGAGGGCCCTACAATGAGCAGTTCTTC	CASSGLAGGPYNEQFF
TRBV6-5	TRBJ1-6	.	TRBD1	TGTGCCAGCAGTTACTCGGACAGGGGGGGCGGTTCACCCCTCCACTTT	CASSYSDRGGGSPLHF
TRBV3-1	TRBJ2-3	many	.	TGTGCCAGCAGCCGCGTAGGGACCGGCGGCACAGATACGCAGTATTTT	CASSRVGTGGTDTQYF
TRBV20-1	TRBJ2-1	many	TRBD2	TGCAGTGCTAGAAAACTAGCGGGAGGCTACAATGAGCAGTTCTTC	CSARKLAGGYNEQFF
TRBV6-1	TRBJ2-3	few	TRBD2	TGTGCCAGCACCTCAGCGGGGAGGGTCGCAGATACGCAGTATTTT	CASTSAGRVADTQYF
TRBV12-3/TRBV12-4	TRBJ1-5	many	.	TGTGCCAGCAGCCCTTATAGCAATCAGCCCCAGCATTTT	CASSPYSNQPQHF
TRBV28	TRBJ2-1	many	.	TGTGCCAGCAGTTTATTGACGGAAGGGGCGGGACGTCGCGATGAGCAGTTCTTC	CASSLLTEGAGRRDEQFF
TRBV27	TRBJ2-5	many	.	TGTGCCAGCAGCTCGGGACTCCTTAACCAAGAGACCCAGTACTTC	CASSSGLLNQETQYF
TRBV24-1	TRBJ2-2	few	.	TGTGCCACCAGTGACGGCGGGTCCGACACCGGGGAGCTGTTTTTT	CATSDGGSDTGELFF
TRBV30	TRBJ2-3	.	.	TGTGCCTGGAGTGTGGTGAAAATCTCAGATACGCAGTATTTT	CAWSVVKISDTQYF
TRBV5-1	TRBJ1-1	many	.	TGCGCCAGCAGCTTGATAGGAGGGACTGAAGCTTTCTTT	CASSLIGGTEAFF
TRBV5-1	TRBJ1-1	many	.	TGCGCCAGCAGCTTTAGACAGAACACTGAAGCTTTCTTT	CASSFRQNTEAFF
TRBV28	TRBJ2-2	.	TRBD2	TGTGCCAGCAGTTCCAGACTAGCCGGGGAGGTGGGGGAGCTGTTTTTT	CASSSRLAGEVGELFF
TRBV28	TRBJ1-1	.	TRBD1	TGTGCCAGCAGTTTACGGTTGGGACAGGGACTTGAAGCTTTCTTT	CASSLRLGQGLEAFF
TRBV7-9	TRBJ2-7	few	.	TGTGCCAGCAGCTTAGCGCCAGGGGGGGTCTCCTACGAGCAGTACTTC	CASSLAPGGVSYEQYF
TRBV5-1	TRBJ2-7	many	TRBD1	TGCGCCAGCCGTCCTACAGGGGGATACTACGAGCAGTACTTC	CASRPTGGYYEQYF
TRBV27	TRBJ1-5	.	.	TGTGCCAGCAGTTTAGGGCTGACTAATCAGCCCCAGCATTTT	CASSLGLTNQPQHF
TRBV27	TRBJ2-5	many	TRBD2	TGTGCCAGCAGTTCGCAGCGGGATGAAGAGACCCAGTACTTC	CASSSQRDEETQYF
TRBV7-9	TRBJ2-3	many	TRBD1	TGTGCCAGCAGCCCCCAGGGGGCTACGACGTATACGCAGTATTTT	CASSPQGATTYTQYF
TRBV5-1	TRBJ2-3	many	TRBD2	TGCGCCAGCAGCAGACTAGCGGGGACAGATACGCAGTATTTT	CASSRLAGTDTQYF